This TCR beta chain emerged from a study of OX40 agonist ivuxolimab in advanced cancers. For the study at large: An agonistic human IgG2 monoclonal antibody against OX40 (CD134) was given. Two patients with cutaneous melanoma and one with hepatocellular carcinoma, three in total, showed partial responses. Whole-study results and caveats: CD4+ and CD8+ T cells in blood underwent clonal expansion by week 6 at 0.1 to 3.0 mg/kg. Expanded peripheral T-cell antigen specificity went undetermined.

A note on this clone: What it binds is not known.

Measured with immunoSEQ multiplex PCR; TCRdb has only the in-frame clones, and not every one. Found here are around 39,000 clones, approximately 79% of them singletons; the top ten hold 8.5% to 14%. This CDR3 is 16 amino acids long. The J segment lost 2 bases and the V segment lost 6 bases, leaving 11 bases of the junction unmatched. Germline loops: CDR1 SNHLY, CDR2 FYNNEI. The gene calls are TRBV2 and TRBJ2-5, with 8 bases fitting TRBD2. Sample: CD4+ or CD8+ T cells sorted from blood, taken in a trial of the OX40 agonist ivuxolimab. The TCR was taken from an adult with an advanced solid tumor such as melanoma, head and neck, liver or kidney cancer. The CDR3 DNA is TGTGCCAGCAGAGAACTTACCGGGACTAGGCAAGAGACCCAGTACTTC. Translated: CASRELTGTRQETQYF.